The next 18 T cell receptor beta chains were all read from a single sample in a study of blood T cells in healthy people across ages. With a J-beta primer mix and a sample-barcoded 5' primer, a second PCR ran roughly 6 to 11 cycles. MiXCR was run by TCRdb on the 5' RACE reads, yielding one entry per CDR3 protein. Of hundreds of thousands of distinct CDR3 sequences in the sample, more than 25% were seen once. The sequencing input was blood. All receptors derive from a woman aged 80 or over in good health.

In this sample, this clonotype turned up a few times. The V and J genes are TRBV3-1 and TRBJ1-4; D not resolved. CDR3 length: 15 amino acids. Trimming took off 3 bases at V and 0 bases at J, with 8 bases between the two ends. Germline V lookup: CDR1 LGHDT, CDR2 YNNKEL (reference sequence). The CDR3 DNA is TGTGCCAGCAGCCAGCTTCATGCAACTAATGAAAAACTGTTTTTT. Residues: CASSQLHATNEKLFF.

V usage is TRBV6-6 and J usage is TRBJ1-6; the D is unclear. The length of the CDR3 is 17 residues. Germline-derived CDR1 and CDR2 are MNHNY and SVGAGI (reference sequence). V lost 4 bases and J 5 bases, leaving 18 bases between the germline ends. In nucleotides, the CDR3 is TGTGCCAGCAGTTTATATCCGGGAACTGGGGATAATTCACCCCTCCACTTT. It encodes CASSLYPGTGDNSPLHF.

This clonotype was picked up many times. This chain joins TRBV29-1 and TRBJ2-5; D ambiguous. The V end was cut by 7 bases, the J end by 5 bases, with 14 bases between. This CDR3 is built from 12 residues. Germline CDR1 is SQVTM and CDR2 is ANQGSEA. The CDR3 DNA is TGCAGCGGCCTAAGAAGAACGGAGACCCAGTACTTC. The encoded protein is CSGLRRTETQYF.

This clonotype has at least ten counts. The chain has TRBV9 and TRBJ2-7, with D possibly being TRBD1 or TRBD2 (6 bases each). CDR1 is SGDLS and CDR2 is YYNGEE in the germline V gene. V was clipped by 0 bases and J by 6 bases, with 13 bases between them. This CDR3 region has 14 residues. CDR3 amino acids: CASSVGTGALEQYF. For the CDR3, the DNA is TGTGCCAGCAGCGTAGGGACGGGGGCTCTCGAGCAGTACTTC.

This clonotype was seen at least ten times. The chain uses TRBV28 and TRBJ2-4; 9 bases fit TRBD2. Germline V lookup: CDR1 MDHEN, CDR2 SYDVKM. The CDR3 totals 15 residues. V shed 2 bases and J 13 bases; nucleotides not matched to a gene: 12. CDR3 in DNA: TGTGCCAGCAGTTTACAACTTCTAGCGGGGCAGGAGCAGTACTTC. Translation gives CASSLQLLAGQEQYF.

As concerns this clonotype: One junction end does not reproduce the germline sequence, and a read error may be involved. J is TRBJ2-3 and V is TRBV12-3 or TRBV12-4; 7 positions agree with TRBD2. The CDR3 consists of 16 residues. CDR3 in DNA: TGTGCCAGCAGTGGGGATGCTAGCGGTAGAGCAGATACGCAATATTTT. Its translation is CASSGDASGRADTQYF.

With regard to this clonotype: A much larger clone differs by one base, so this may be a read error. This chain links TRBV6-2 or TRBV6-3 with TRBJ2-1, with 8 nucleotides matching TRBD1. In germline, CDR1 is MNHEY, CDR2 SVGEGT. The ends lost 8 bases at V and 8 bases at J; junction bases unmatched: 8. This CDR3 spans 13 amino acids. CDR3 sequence (DNA): TGTGCCAGCTCCCGAGACAGGGGCCATGAGCAGTTCTTC. It encodes CASSRDRGHEQFF.

The chain recombines TRBV18 with TRBJ1-5, with 9 bases lining up with TRBD1. Trimming cost V 5 bases and J 0 bases; bases outside gene matches: 8. In germline, CDR1 is KGHSH, CDR2 LQKENI. CDR3 length: 17 residues. The CDR3 loop is CASSKGQGFGSNQPQHF. The CDR3 nucleotides read TGTGCCAGCTCAAAAGGACAGGGGTTCGGTAGCAATCAGCCCCAGCATTTT.

This clonotype was observed a few times. A read error may be the cause here, since a much bigger clone is one base away. This chain uses TRBV12-3 or TRBV12-4 with TRBJ2-5; TRBD2 matches 7 bases. Trimming removed 8 bases from V and 5 bases from J; junction bases left unmatched: 14. This CDR3 is built from 15 residues. CDR3 protein: CASGALGGRVETQYF. The CDR3 bases are TGTGCCAGCGGTGCCCTGGGAGGGCGGGTGGAGACCCAGTACTTC.

This clonotype was picked up many times. The rearrangement links TRBV4-1 to TRBJ1-5, with a possible D match to TRBD1 (5 bases). Trimming removed 4 bases at V and 1 base at J, with 11 bases between. The CDR3 contains 15 residues. The V gene's germline CDR1 is MGHRA and CDR2 YSYEKL. This chain's CDR3 is CASSRRGGSNQPQHF. The CDR3 DNA reads TGCGCCAGCAGCCGGAGGGGTGGAAGCAATCAGCCCCAGCATTTT.

The chain recombines TRBV7-2 with TRBJ1-1, with a possible D match to TRBD1 (5 bases). The V and J ends lost 5 bases and 1 base respectively, with 14 bases between them. Germline V gives CDR1 SGHTA, CDR2 FQGNSA. This CDR3 has 15 amino acids. The CDR3 DNA reads TGTGCCAGCAGCCCCCTCACAGGACCGAACACTGAAGCTTTCTTT. Protein product: CASSPLTGPNTEAFF.

This clonotype was found many times. This chain links TRBV7-2 with TRBJ1-2; a weak D match, TRBD1 (5 bases). Germline values: CDR1 SGHTA, CDR2 FQGNSA. This CDR3 contains 12 residues. Trimming removed 2 bases at V and 6 bases at J, with 7 bases between. CDR3 in DNA: TGTGCCAGCAGCTTAATGGGGCATGGCTACACCTTC. Translated, it gives CASSLMGHGYTF.

The sample holds a few counts of this clonotype. It may be a read error: a sequence one base away is much more abundant. The chain recombines TRBV7-9 with TRBJ2-5, with TRBD1 as a possible D gene (5 bases). In germline, CDR1 is SEHNR, CDR2 FQNEAQ (reference sequence). This CDR3 spans 15 amino acids. Here the CDR3 reads CAGSLAETVKETQYF. The CDR3 nucleotides are TGTGCCGGCAGCTTAGCCGAGACAGTCAAAGAGACCCAGTACTTC.

This clonotype was detected ten times or more. This chain uses TRBV6-2 or TRBV6-3 with TRBJ2-3, with a weak D call TRBD1 (6 bases). The CDR3 sequence is 18 residues long. V was shortened by 2 bases and J by 2 bases, with 20 bases between the two germline ends. CDR1 MNHEY and CDR2 SVGEGT come from the germline V gene. The CDR3: CASSYQYPTGRPTDTQYF. The CDR3 DNA reads as TGTGCCAGCAGTTACCAGTACCCGACAGGCCGTCCCACAGATACGCAGTATTTT.

A few counts support this clonotype. This sequence joins TRBV5-4 and TRBJ2-5, with D possibly TRBD1 on 7 matching bases. The end of the DNA aligns better with TRBJ2-7, so the J call may be wrong. CDR3 length: 15 amino acids. Germline CDR1 SGHNT, CDR2 YYREEE (reference sequence). The CDR3 coding sequence is TGTGCCAGCAGCTTGCTCGGGCAGGGGGGACACGAGCAGTACTTC. This encodes CASSLLGQGGHEQYF.

This clonotype turned up a few times. V usage is TRBV4-3 and J usage is TRBJ2-2, with D possibly being TRBD1 (6 bases). This CDR3 has 15 amino acids. The V gene's germline CDR1 is LGHNA and CDR2 YSLEER. V was shortened by 1 base and J by 7 bases, with 13 bases between the two germline ends. CDR3 residues: CASSQAPGVNGELFF. CDR3 DNA: TGCGCCAGCAGCCAAGCGCCAGGGGTAAACGGGGAGCTGTTTTTT.

V is TRBV29-1 and J is TRBJ2-2, with 9 bases fitting TRBD2. Germline CDR1 is SQVTM and CDR2 is ANQGSEA. The CDR3 is 16 amino acids. Germline trimming cut 5 bases from V and 5 bases from J; bases unmatched to any gene: 12. The CDR3 region is CSVRISGSSRTGELFF. CDR3 DNA: TGCAGCGTTCGGATTAGCGGGAGCTCCAGGACCGGGGAGCTGTTTTTT.

This clonotype was detected only a few times. Since a much larger clone is just one base distant, this may be a read error. The V gene is TRBV5-1, the J gene TRBJ2-1; D unclear. The DNA matches TRBJ2-7 better at its end, which makes the J call doubtful. Germline V gene data show CDR1 as SGHRS and CDR2 as YFSETQ. The CDR3 loop spans 15 amino acids. In nucleotides, the CDR3 is TGCGCCAGCAGCTTGGAACCCAACTCCTACAATGAGCAGTACTTC. This gives the protein CASSLEPNSYNEQYF.